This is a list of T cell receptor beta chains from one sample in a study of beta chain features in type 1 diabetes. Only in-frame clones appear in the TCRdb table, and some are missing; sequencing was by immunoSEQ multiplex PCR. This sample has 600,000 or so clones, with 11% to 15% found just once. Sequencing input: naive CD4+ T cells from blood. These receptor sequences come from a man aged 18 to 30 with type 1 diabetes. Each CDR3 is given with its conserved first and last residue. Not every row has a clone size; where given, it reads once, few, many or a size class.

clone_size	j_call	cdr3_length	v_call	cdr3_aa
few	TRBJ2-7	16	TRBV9	CASSTLAGGPSYEQYF
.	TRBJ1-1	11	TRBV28	CASSLGLKGFF
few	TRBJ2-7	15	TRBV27	CASSLFLDRAYEQYF
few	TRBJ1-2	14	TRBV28	CASSLSANNYGYTF
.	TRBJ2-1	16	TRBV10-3	CAIKKAGDRGENEQFF
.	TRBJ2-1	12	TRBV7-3	CASSRDNREQFF
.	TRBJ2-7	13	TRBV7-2	CASGSTNSYEQYF
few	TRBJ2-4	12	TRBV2	CASSEYGSVQYF
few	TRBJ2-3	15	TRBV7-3	CASSLRTSGADTQYF
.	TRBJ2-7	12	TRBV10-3	CAISESWSEQYF
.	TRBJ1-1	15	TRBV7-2	CASSPQGQGYTEAFF
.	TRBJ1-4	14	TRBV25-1	CASSEGSDNEKLFF
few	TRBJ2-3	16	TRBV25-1	CASSGPGLGPWDTQYF
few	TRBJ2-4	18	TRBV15	CATSRSSRGRPVGDIQYF
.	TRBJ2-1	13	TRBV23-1	CASTTSGSNEQFF
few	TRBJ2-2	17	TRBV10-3	CAISESGAHANTGELFF
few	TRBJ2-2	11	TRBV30	CAWSGTGELFF
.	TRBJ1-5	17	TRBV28	CASSTGTGEYSDQPQHF
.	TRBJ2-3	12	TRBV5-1	CASSLGSDTQYF
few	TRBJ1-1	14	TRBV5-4	CASSSYRVNTEAFF